Each of the 2 T cell receptor beta chains below was sequenced from the same sample in a study of T cell responses to AZD1222 COVID-19 vaccine. The repertoire was sequenced with immunoSEQ multiplex PCR; TCRdb's copy has only in-frame clones and lacks some. The sample contains some 100,000 clones, around 90% of which appear only once. Sequencing used peripheral blood, obtained on day 0 of AZD1222 vaccination. These receptor sequences come from an adult in good health.

The chain couples TRBV18 to TRBJ1-5; TRBD1 aligns across 8 bases. CDR1 is KGHSH and CDR2 is LQKENI in the germline V gene. The CDR3 extends over 13 amino acids. J was trimmed by 6 bases and V by 6 bases; bases with no gene match: 4. CDR3 nucleotide sequence: TGTGCCAGCTCGCTTGGACAGGGTCAGCCCCAGCATTTT. Amino acids: CASSLGQGQPQHF.

The chain joins TRBV5-4 to TRBJ2-7; 7 bases map to TRBD2. From germline, CDR1 is SGHNT and CDR2 YYREEE (reference sequence). This CDR3 spans 16 amino acids. Trimming took 0 bases from V and 5 from J; bases not matched to a gene: 11. CDR3 protein: CASSLVGGGPGNEQYF. CDR3 coding DNA: TGTGCCAGCAGCTTGGTGGGGGGGGGTCCCGGAAACGAGCAGTACTTC.